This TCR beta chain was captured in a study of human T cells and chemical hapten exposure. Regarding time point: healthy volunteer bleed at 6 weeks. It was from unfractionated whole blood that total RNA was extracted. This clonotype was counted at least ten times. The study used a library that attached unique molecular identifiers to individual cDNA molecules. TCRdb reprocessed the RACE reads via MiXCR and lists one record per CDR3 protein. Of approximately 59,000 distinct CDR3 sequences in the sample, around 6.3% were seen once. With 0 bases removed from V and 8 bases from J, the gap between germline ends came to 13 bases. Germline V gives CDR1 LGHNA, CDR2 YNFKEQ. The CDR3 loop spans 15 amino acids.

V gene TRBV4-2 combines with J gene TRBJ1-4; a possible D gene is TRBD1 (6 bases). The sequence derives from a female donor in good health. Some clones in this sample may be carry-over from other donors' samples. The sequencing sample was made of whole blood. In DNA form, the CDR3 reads TGTGCCAGCAGCCAAGAACAACAGGGTCGGGAAAAACTGTTTTTT. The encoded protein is CASSQEQQGREKLFF.